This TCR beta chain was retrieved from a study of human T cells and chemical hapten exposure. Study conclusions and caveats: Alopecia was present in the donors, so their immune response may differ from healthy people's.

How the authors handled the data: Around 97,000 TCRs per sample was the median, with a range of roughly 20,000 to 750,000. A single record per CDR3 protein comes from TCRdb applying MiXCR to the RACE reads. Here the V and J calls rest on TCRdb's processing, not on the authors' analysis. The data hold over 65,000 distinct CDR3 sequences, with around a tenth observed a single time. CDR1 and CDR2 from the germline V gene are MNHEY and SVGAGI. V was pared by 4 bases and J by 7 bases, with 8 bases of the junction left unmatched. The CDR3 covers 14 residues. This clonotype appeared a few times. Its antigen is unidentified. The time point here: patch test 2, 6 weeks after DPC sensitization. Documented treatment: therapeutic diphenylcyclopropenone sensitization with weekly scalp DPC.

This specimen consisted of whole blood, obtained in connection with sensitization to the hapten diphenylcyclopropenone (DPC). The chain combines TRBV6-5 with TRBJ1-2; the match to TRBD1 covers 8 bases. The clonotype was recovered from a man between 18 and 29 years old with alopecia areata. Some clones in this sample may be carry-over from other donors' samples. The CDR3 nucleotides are TGTGCCAGCAGTTTATCAGGGGGCGCGGGTGGCTACACCTTC. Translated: CASSLSGGAGGYTF.